The 14 T cell receptor beta chains in this list originate from one sample, sequenced in a study of shared clonotypes between healthy human individuals. Naive CD8 cells lacked CD45RO, underwent positive selection for CCR7 and left out terminally differentiated effector memory CD45RA+ cells. Here immunoSEQ multiplex PCR was the method, and the copy in TCRdb shows in-frame clones only, minus some. The sample shows approximately 2,000,000 clones, about 94% of them seen only once. Sequencing was carried out using naive CD8+ T cells from PBMCs. The receptors were gathered from a young man in good health. Some clones in this sample may be carry-over from other donors' samples.

CDR3 amino acids: CASSPRDRVGDEQYF. The CDR3 DNA follows: TGTGCCAGCAGCCCCCGGGACAGGGTAGGAGACGAGCAGTACTTC. This chain uses TRBV9 with TRBJ2-7, with 9 bases lining up with TRBD1. The CDR3 runs 15 residues. V was clipped by 4 bases and J by 5 bases; unmatched bases: 10. CDR1 SGDLS and CDR2 YYNGEE come from the germline V gene.

The chain joins TRBV14 to TRBJ2-1; 12 nucleotides match TRBD2. The CDR3 consists of 19 residues. The J segment lost 8 bases and the V segment lost 3 bases, leaving 17 bases of the junction unmatched. The germline gives CDR1 SGHDN, CDR2 FVKESK. CDR3 in DNA: TGTGCCAGCAGCCACCCCTCCCCCGCCCTAGCGGGAGGGGTGGATGAGCAGTTCTTC. This gives the protein CASSHPSPALAGGVDEQFF. The whole variable domain, remainder taken from reference TRBV14 and TRBJ2-1, is EAGVTQFPSHSVIEKGQTVTLRCDPISGHDNLYWYRRVMGKEIKFLLHFVKESKQDESGMPNNRFLAERTGGTYSTLKVQPAELEDSGVYFCASSHPSPALAGGVDEQFFGPGTRLTVL.

This clone was seen a single time. The V gene is TRBV6-5, the J gene TRBJ2-1; 8 nucleotides agree with TRBD1. Trimming removed 2 bases from V and 3 bases from J; junction bases left unmatched: 3. The length of the CDR3 is 15 residues. Germline V CDR1 and CDR2: MNHEY, SVGAGI. The CDR3 region is CASSYEQGVYNEQFF. The CDR3 region has the DNA TGTGCCAGCAGTTACGAACAGGGGGTCTACAATGAGCAGTTCTTC.

V gene TRBV9 combines with J gene TRBJ2-1; the D gene could be TRBD1 or TRBD2 (5 bases each). The CDR3 has 13 amino acids. CDR1 is SGDLS, CDR2 YYNGEE, per germline. Between the trimmed V and J ends, which lost 3 bases and 9 bases, there was a span of 13 bases. CDR3 sequence: CASSEIARGEQFF. The CDR3, as DNA: TGTGCCAGCAGCGAAATTGCGAGGGGTGAGCAGTTCTTC.

J is TRBJ2-1 and V is TRBV7-9, with 8 bases that match TRBD1. CDR1 SEHNR and CDR2 FQNEAQ come from the germline V gene (reference sequence). The length of the CDR3 is 11 residues. The J segment lost 12 bases and the V segment lost 8 bases, leaving 6 bases of the junction unmatched. CDR3 DNA sequence: TGTGCCAGCGGGTCCGGGACAGGGCAGTTCTTC. Translating it yields CASGSGTGQFF.

The rearrangement links TRBV4-1 to TRBJ2-6; no reliable D call. The V end was cut by 0 bases, the J end by 1 base, with 10 bases between. CDR1 is MGHRA, CDR2 YSYEKL, per germline. This CDR3 is 17 amino acids long. The CDR3 region is CASSQDRPSSGANVLTF. The CDR3 DNA reads TGCGCCAGCAGCCAAGACCGACCGTCGTCTGGGGCCAACGTCCTGACTTTC.

This chain uses TRBV5-6 with TRBJ1-1; TRBD1 matches 7 bases. With V trimmed by 3 bases and J by 5 bases, 7 bases remained unmatched. Germline V lookup: CDR1 SGHDT, CDR2 YYEEEE. This CDR3 contains 14 residues. Written as DNA, the CDR3 is TGTGCCAGCAGCTCTGACAGGGAGGGTACTGAAGCTTTCTTT. Protein product: CASSSDREGTEAFF.

The chain joins TRBV28 to TRBJ1-1; maybe TRBD1 (6 bases). Trimming stripped 4 bases from V and 2 bases from J, with 8 bases between. From germline, CDR1 is MDHEN and CDR2 SYDVKM. The CDR3 totals 13 residues. In DNA, the CDR3 is TGTGCCAGCAGTTCGGGACACAACACTGAAGCTTTCTTT. Encoded protein: CASSSGHNTEAFF.

J is TRBJ1-2 and V is TRBV30, with 8 bases fitting TRBD1. This CDR3 spans 15 amino acids. Germline V gene lookup returns CDR1 GTSNPN and CDR2 SVGIG (reference sequence). V gave up 0 bases and J gave up 1 base; unmatched junction bases: 4. The CDR3 is CAWSVGQGLNYGYTF. The CDR3 region has the DNA TGTGCCTGGAGTGTAGGACAGGGACTTAACTATGGCTACACCTTC.

The chain is built from TRBV28 and TRBJ1-5, with D perhaps TRBD1 (6 bases). Germline assignment: CDR1 MDHEN and CDR2 SYDVKM. The germline V and J ends were trimmed by 5 bases and 3 bases, with 17 bases remaining between them. This CDR3 comprises 16 residues. CDR3 sequence reads: CASSRERGFDNQPQHF. CDR3 DNA sequence: TGTGCCAGCAGTCGGGAAAGGGGGTTTGACAATCAGCCCCAGCATTTT.

This clone appeared a few times. The genes are TRBV30 and TRBJ1-1, with 8 bases fitting TRBD1. The junction had 5 bases not matched to a gene; V was cut back by 5 bases and J by 3 bases. This CDR3 spans 13 amino acids. Germline CDR1 and CDR2: GTSNPN and SVGIG (reference sequence). This chain's CDR3 is CAWGLQGDTEAFF. DNA for the CDR3: TGTGCCTGGGGGCTACAGGGGGACACTGAAGCTTTCTTT.

V gene TRBV27 combines with J gene TRBJ2-7, with D unresolved. From germline, CDR1 is MNHEY and CDR2 SMNVEV (reference sequence). V lost 3 bases and J 3 bases, leaving 9 bases between the germline ends. The CDR3 length is 13 residues. CDR3: CASSFVRDYEQYF. CDR3 DNA sequence: TGTGCCAGCAGTTTTGTTAGAGACTACGAGCAGTACTTC.

The chain joins TRBV19 to TRBJ2-7; 9 nucleotides match TRBD1. The V gene's germline CDR1 is LNHDA and CDR2 SQIVND (reference sequence). V was clipped by 5 bases and J by 5 bases; unmatched bases: 7. The CDR3 covers 14 residues. The CDR3 nucleotides are TGTGCCAGTAGTCCCCGGACAGGGGCCCACGAGCAGTACTTC. Its protein product is CASSPRTGAHEQYF.

V usage is TRBV4-2 and J usage is TRBJ2-7; D is unresolved. The V end lost 1 base, the J end lost 7 bases, and 11 bases lay between the germline ends. The germline gives CDR1 LGHNA, CDR2 YNFKEQ. The CDR3 spans 13 residues. Here the CDR3 reads CASSQGTGWEQYF. The CDR3 coding sequence is TGTGCCAGCAGCCAAGGGACGGGTTGGGAGCAGTACTTC.